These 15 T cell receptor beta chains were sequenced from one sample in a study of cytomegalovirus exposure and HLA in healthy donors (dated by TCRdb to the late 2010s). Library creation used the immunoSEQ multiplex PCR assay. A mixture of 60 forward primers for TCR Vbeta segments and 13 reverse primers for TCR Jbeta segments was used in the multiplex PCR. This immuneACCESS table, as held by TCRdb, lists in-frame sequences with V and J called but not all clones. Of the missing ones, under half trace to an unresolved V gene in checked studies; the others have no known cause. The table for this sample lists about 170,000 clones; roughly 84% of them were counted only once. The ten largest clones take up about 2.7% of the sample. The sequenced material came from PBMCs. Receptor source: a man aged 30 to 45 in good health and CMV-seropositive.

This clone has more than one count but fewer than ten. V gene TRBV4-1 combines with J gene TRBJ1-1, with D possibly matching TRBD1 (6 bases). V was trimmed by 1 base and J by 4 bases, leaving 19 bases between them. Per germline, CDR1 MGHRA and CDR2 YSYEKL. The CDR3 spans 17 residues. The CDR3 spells CASSQASLGAVGTEAFF. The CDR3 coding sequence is TGCGCCAGCAGCCAAGCGTCATTGGGGGCGGTGGGCACTGAAGCTTTCTTT.

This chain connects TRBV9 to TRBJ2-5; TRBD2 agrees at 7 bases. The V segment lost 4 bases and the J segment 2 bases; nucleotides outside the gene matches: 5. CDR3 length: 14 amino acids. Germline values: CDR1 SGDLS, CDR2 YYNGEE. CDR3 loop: CASSISGLQETQYF. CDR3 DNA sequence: TGTGCCAGCAGCATTAGCGGGCTACAAGAGACCCAGTACTTC.

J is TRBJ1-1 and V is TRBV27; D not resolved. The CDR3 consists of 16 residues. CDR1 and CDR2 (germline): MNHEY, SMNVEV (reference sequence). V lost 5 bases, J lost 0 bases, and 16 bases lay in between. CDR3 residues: CASSPSAGNMNTEAFF. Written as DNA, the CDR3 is TGTGCCAGCAGTCCATCGGCGGGGAACATGAACACTGAAGCTTTCTTT.

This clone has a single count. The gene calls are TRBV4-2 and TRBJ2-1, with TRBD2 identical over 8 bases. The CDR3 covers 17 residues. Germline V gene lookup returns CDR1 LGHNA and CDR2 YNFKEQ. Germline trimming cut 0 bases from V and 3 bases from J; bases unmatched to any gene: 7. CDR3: CASSQEAGASVYNEQFF. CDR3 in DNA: TGTGCCAGCAGCCAAGAAGCGGGGGCTAGCGTCTACAATGAGCAGTTCTTC.

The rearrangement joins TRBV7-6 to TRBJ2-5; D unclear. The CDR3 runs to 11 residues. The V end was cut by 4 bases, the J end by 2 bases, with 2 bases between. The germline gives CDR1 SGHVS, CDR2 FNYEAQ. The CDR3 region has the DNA TGTGCCAGCAGCTCTCAAGAGACCCAGTACTTC. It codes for CASSSQETQYF. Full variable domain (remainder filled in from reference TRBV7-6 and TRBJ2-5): GAGVSQSPRYKVTKRGQDVALRCDPISGHVSLYWYRQALGQGPEFLTYFNYEAQQDKSGLPNDRFSAERPEGSISTLTIQRTEQRDSAMYRCASSSQETQYFGPGTRLLVL.

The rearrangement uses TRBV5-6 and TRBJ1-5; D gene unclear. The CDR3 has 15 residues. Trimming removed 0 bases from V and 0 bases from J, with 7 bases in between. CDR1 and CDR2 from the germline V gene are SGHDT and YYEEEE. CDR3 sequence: CASSLGGSSNQPQHF. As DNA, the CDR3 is TGTGCCAGCAGCTTGGGAGGGAGTAGCAATCAGCCCCAGCATTTT.

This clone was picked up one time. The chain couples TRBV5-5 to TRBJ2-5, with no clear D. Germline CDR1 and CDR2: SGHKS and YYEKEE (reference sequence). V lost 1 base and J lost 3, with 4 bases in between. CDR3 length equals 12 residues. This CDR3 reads CASSLTEETQYF. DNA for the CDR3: TGTGCCAGCAGCTTGACAGAAGAGACCCAGTACTTC.

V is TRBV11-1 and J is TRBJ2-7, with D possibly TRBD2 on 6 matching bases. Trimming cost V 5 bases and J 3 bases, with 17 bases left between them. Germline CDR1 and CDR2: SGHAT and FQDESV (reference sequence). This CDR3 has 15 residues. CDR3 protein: CASSLEGTYGYEQYF. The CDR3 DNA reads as TGTGCCAGCAGCCTGGAGGGCACCTATGGCTACGAGCAGTACTTC.

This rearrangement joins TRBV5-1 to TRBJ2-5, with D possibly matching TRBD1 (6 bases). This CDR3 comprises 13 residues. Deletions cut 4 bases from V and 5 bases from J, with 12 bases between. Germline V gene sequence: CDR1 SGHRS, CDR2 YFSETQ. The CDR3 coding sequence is TGCGCCAGCAGCCCAGGGGTCACCGAGACCCAGTACTTC. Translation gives CASSPGVTETQYF.

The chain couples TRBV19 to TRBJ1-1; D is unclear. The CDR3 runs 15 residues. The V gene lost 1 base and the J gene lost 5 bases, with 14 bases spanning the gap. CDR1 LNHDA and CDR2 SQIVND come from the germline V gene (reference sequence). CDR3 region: CASSIGRSFGTEAFF. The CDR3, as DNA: TGTGCCAGTAGTATAGGACGGAGCTTCGGGACTGAAGCTTTCTTT.

The DNA of the CDR3 is TGTGCCAGTAGTTTTCTGGGGAGGGCTGAAGCTTTCTTT. Its protein is CASSFLGRAEAFF. J is TRBJ1-1 and V is TRBV19; D gene unclear. The germline V gene has CDR1 LNHDA and CDR2 SQIVND (reference sequence). The germline V and J ends were trimmed by 5 bases and 6 bases, with 13 bases remaining between them. The CDR3 has 13 residues.

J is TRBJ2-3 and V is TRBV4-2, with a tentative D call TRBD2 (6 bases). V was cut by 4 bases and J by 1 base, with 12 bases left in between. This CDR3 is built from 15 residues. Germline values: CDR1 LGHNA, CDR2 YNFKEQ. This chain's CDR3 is CASSPAASGTDTQYF. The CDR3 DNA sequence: TGTGCCAGCAGCCCGGCGGCTAGCGGCACAGATACGCAGTATTTT.

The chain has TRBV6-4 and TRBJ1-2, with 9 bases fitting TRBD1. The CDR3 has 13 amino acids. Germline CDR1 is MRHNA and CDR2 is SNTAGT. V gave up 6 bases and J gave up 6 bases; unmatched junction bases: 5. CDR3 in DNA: TGTGCCAGCAGCTTACAGGGGGCGAATGGCTACACCTTC. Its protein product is CASSLQGANGYTF.

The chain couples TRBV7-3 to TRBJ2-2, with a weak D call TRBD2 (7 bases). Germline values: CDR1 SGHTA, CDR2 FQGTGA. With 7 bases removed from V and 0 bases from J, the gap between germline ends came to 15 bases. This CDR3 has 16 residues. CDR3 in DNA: TGTGCCAGCACCAAAAGCGGGACAACGAACACCGGGGAGCTGTTTTTT. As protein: CASTKSGTTNTGELFF.

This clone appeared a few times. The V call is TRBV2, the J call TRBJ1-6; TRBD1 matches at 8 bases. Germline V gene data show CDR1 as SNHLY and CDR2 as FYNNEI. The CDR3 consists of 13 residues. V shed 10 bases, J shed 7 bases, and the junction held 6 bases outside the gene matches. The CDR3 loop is CATRDRHNSPLHF. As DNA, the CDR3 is TGTGCCACCCGGGACAGGCACAATTCACCCCTCCACTTT.